The rows below give T cell receptor beta chains drawn from one sample of a study of shared clonotypes between healthy human individuals. Profiled with immunoSEQ multiplex PCR; TCRdb holds only in-frame clones, not every one. The table shows about 1.1 million clones, with approximately 80% occurring only once. Sequencing was done on a sample of memory CD4+ T cells from PBMCs. The receptors here all came from a man aged 18 to 30 in good health. Some clones in this sample may be carry-over from other donors' samples. The CDR3 runs from the conserved cysteine through the conserved F or W. Fields, in order: D gene, V gene, J gene, clone size, CDR3 DNA, CDR3 protein. D genes are given only for firm matches. Only some rows state a clone size, as once, few, many or a class for expanded clones.

d_gene: NA; v_gene: TRBV29-1; j_gene: TRBJ2-5; abundance: NA; CDR3nt: TGCAGCGTTGGAGGGCTGGCAGGGGCCCAAGAGACCCAGTACTTC; CDR3aa: CSVGGLAGAQETQYF
d_gene: NA; v_gene: TRBV2; j_gene: TRBJ2-2; abundance: many; CDR3nt: TGTGCCAGCAGTGAAAGACAGACGAACACCGGGGAGCTGTTTTTT; CDR3aa: CASSERQTNTGELFF
d_gene: NA; v_gene: TRBV5-1; j_gene: TRBJ2-5; abundance: NA; CDR3nt: TGCGCCAGCAGCTTCTGGGGCCCCGGGGAGACCCAGTACTTC; CDR3aa: CASSFWGPGETQYF
d_gene: NA; v_gene: TRBV19; j_gene: TRBJ2-2; abundance: NA; CDR3nt: TGTGCCAGTAGGAGCTCAGTGATCGGGGAGCTGTTTTTT; CDR3aa: CASRSSVIGELFF
d_gene: NA; v_gene: TRBV29-1; j_gene: TRBJ2-3; abundance: NA; CDR3nt: TGCAGCGCTCGGTTCGGGACAGATACGCAGTATTTT; CDR3aa: CSARFGTDTQYF
d_gene: NA; v_gene: TRBV19; j_gene: TRBJ1-2; abundance: NA; CDR3nt: TGTGCCAGTAGTATACCAGGACCTAACTATGGCTACACCTTC; CDR3aa: CASSIPGPNYGYTF
d_gene: NA; v_gene: TRBV5-5; j_gene: TRBJ1-2; abundance: NA; CDR3nt: TGTGCCAGCAGCTTGGGGACGAGTCACTATGGCTACACCTTC; CDR3aa: CASSLGTSHYGYTF
d_gene: NA; v_gene: TRBV19; j_gene: TRBJ2-7; abundance: NA; CDR3nt: TGTGCCAGTAGCACCGGGCGGACTTCCGAGCAGTACTTC; CDR3aa: CASSTGRTSEQYF
d_gene: NA; v_gene: TRBV28; j_gene: TRBJ1-1; abundance: NA; CDR3nt: TGTGCCAGCACCGGGAACACTGAAGCTTTCTTT; CDR3aa: CASTGNTEAFF
d_gene: TRBD2; v_gene: TRBV5-1; j_gene: TRBJ2-7; abundance: NA; CDR3nt: TGCGCCAGCATGGGTAGCGGGAAGTACGAGCAGTACTTC; CDR3aa: CASMGSGKYEQYF
d_gene: NA; v_gene: TRBV11-2; j_gene: TRBJ2-5; abundance: NA; CDR3nt: TGTGCCAGCAGCTTGGTTCCTGGAGAGACCCAGTACTTC; CDR3aa: CASSLVPGETQYF
d_gene: NA; v_gene: TRBV5-1; j_gene: TRBJ1-4; abundance: NA; CDR3nt: TGCGCCAGCAGCTTGGTCCAAGCGAGGGGTGAAAAACTGTTTTTT; CDR3aa: CASSLVQARGEKLFF
d_gene: NA; v_gene: TRBV7-2; j_gene: TRBJ2-5; abundance: NA; CDR3nt: TGTGCCAGCAGCGGGGGGGAGACCCAGTACTTC; CDR3aa: CASSGGETQYF
d_gene: TRBD2; v_gene: TRBV10-3; j_gene: TRBJ2-1; abundance: few; CDR3nt: TGTGCCATCAGGCCCCGACTAGCGGGGACCCAGATGGGAGAGCAGTTCTTC; CDR3aa: CAIRPRLAGTQMGEQFF
d_gene: TRBD1; v_gene: TRBV14; j_gene: TRBJ2-5; abundance: NA; CDR3nt: TGTGCCAGCAGCCCCGACAGGGGGCGAGTTGTGGAGACCCAGTACTTC; CDR3aa: CASSPDRGRVVETQYF
d_gene: NA; v_gene: TRBV7-9; j_gene: TRBJ1-1; abundance: many; CDR3nt: TGTGCCAGCAGGGTCATGAACACTGAAGCTTTCTTT; CDR3aa: CASRVMNTEAFF